This T cell receptor beta chain was profiled in a study of human T cells and chemical hapten exposure. Turning to the study itself: In the sensitization step, 2% DPC was placed on approximately 2 cm by approximately 2 cm of upper inner arm skin.

Study-wide findings and caveats: TCRs above 1 in 1000 frequency stayed constant with DPC sensitization.

Specified time point: pre-sensitization, week 0. Treatment reported: therapeutic diphenylcyclopropenone sensitization with weekly scalp DPC. TCRdb reprocessed the RACE reads with MiXCR, giving one entry per CDR3 protein. Of tens of thousands of distinct CDR3 sequences in the sample, 9.5% to 12% were seen once. This clonotype has just a few counts. Its antigen remains unidentified. The clonotype comes from a woman aged 50 to 60 with alopecia areata. Some clones in this sample may be carry-over from other donors' samples. The sample here was whole blood, taken in connection with sensitization to the hapten diphenylcyclopropenone (DPC).

The CDR3 is CSVHTGPDANEQFF. As DNA, the CDR3 is TGCAGCGTCCACACAGGGCCCGACGCCAATGAGCAGTTCTTC. The rearrangement uses TRBV29-1 and TRBJ2-1; tentatively, D is TRBD1 (6 bases). The CDR3 length is 14 residues. V was shortened by 6 bases and J by 6 bases, with 18 bases between the two germline ends. CDR1 and CDR2 (germline): SQVTM, ANQGSEA.